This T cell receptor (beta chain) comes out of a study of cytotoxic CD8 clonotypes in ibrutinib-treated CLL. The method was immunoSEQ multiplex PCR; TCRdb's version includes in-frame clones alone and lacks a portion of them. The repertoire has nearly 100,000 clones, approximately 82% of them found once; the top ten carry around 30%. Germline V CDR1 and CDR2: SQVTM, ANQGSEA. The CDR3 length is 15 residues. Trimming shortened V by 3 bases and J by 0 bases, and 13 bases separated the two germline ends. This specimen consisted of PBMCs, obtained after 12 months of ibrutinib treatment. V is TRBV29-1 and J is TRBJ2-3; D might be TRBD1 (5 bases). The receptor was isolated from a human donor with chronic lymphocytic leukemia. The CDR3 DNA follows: TGCAGCGTTGAGATTAGGACACCCAGCACAGATACGCAGTATTTT. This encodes CSVEIRTPSTDTQYF.